This T cell receptor beta chain was sequenced during a study of T cell responses to AZD1222 COVID-19 vaccine listed by TCRdb under 2021. Some background on the complete study: AZD1222 recipients whose second dose came at about 4 weeks and those whose second dose came at about 12 weeks were combined into one group, since spike-specific TCR depth and breadth did not differ between the two schedules. A total of 233 trial participants underwent TCR sequencing, of whom 207 received two doses of AZD1222 and about 25 received two doses of the MenACWY control vaccine. Trial participants were enrolled by age into 18-55, 56-69 and 70-plus year subgroups, with 148, 28 and 57 TCR-sequenced participants respectively.

The CDR3 regions of human TCRbeta chains were analyzed by immunosequencing. Per the authors' processing: TCRs in the repertoires were compared against a reference library of SARS-CoV-2-specific TCRs that had been generated with the MIRA antigen-specificity platform. Breadth was defined as the fraction of unique TCRs that were SARS-CoV-2-associated. Depth was defined as the fraction of total T cells that were SARS-CoV-2-associated. Using the MIRA data, each spike-specific TCR was mapped to the spike region that the TCR reacts to and placed in a CD4 or CD8 class. Log10-transformed breadth and depth values were compared by one-way ANOVA with Sidak's multiple comparisons tests. TCRdb carries this immuneACCESS record with in-frame sequences only. Its versions omit some clonotypes, under half of them owing to an unresolved V gene in the studies checked, with the rest unexplained. V, J and clone size were drawn from that table, and D and trimming were deduced from the DNA. This sample comprises about 120,000 clones, about 90% of them detected only once. 7% to 8.5% of the sample rests with the top ten.

Paper-wide results and their limitations: Conclusions about previously exposed vaccinees are limited, since just five or six AZD1222 recipients were seropositive for SARS-CoV-2 at baseline. Participants were mostly white British and included more females than males, and it was suggested by the authors that clonal diversity may have been underestimated. Reportedly, almost half of the unique spike-specific TCRs recognized epitopes lying outside the regions that are mutated in the B.1.351 and B.1.1.7 variants. The 56-69-year group was small, and its depth increase did not reach significance, likely because of low power. A significant rise in spike-specific TCR breadth and depth was observed after two AZD1222 doses relative to day 0 and relative to MenACWY recipients. CD4 TCRs associated with the vaccine covered the entire spike protein, and the dominant responses were in regions 160-218 and 743-854. Because no day 14 peak-response samples were available, the repertoires could be characterized only after the peak T cell response.

The germline ends are 10 bases apart after V is trimmed by 1 base and J by 7 bases. There are 13 amino acids in the CDR3, from cysteine to phenylalanine inclusive. Of all the DNA, just the CDR3 is kept, 39 bases in frame from base 1. The germline V gene provides CDR1 LGHNT and CDR2 FRNRAP. Note on this clone: Its antigen remains unidentified. Base qualities are not at hand, and no much larger clone is one base apart.

The label giving this sample's time point can be read as: baseline before first vaccination. Vaccinee samples were obtained from the UK trials COV001 and COV002, which included a single-blind randomized controlled phase 2/3 trial of AZD1222 (ChAdOx1 nCoV-19) in healthy adults. For TCRbeta chain sequencing, PBMC samples were collected from trial participants at day 0 and at day 28 after the second dose. This clonotype was obtained from an adult in good health. The receptor chain draws on TRBV12-5 and TRBJ1-2; too little of a D gene remains to name it. Source: peripheral blood, taken on day 0 of AZD1222 vaccination. CDR3 region: CASGLGRASGYTF. The sequenced DNA is TGTGCTAGTGGTTTGGGCCGGGCCTCTGGCTACACCTTC.